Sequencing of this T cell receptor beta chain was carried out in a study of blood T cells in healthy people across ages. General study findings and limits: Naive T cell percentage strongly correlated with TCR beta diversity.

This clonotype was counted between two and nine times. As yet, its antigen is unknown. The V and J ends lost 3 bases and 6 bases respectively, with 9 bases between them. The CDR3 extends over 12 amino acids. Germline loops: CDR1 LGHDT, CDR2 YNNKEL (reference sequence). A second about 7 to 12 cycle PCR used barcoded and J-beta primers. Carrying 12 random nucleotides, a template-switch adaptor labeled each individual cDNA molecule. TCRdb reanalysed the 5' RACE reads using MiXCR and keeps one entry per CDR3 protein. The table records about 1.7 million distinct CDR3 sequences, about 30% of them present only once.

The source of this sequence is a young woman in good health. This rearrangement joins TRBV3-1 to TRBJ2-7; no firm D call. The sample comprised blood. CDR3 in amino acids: CASSQGPTEQYF. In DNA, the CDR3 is TGTGCCAGCAGCCAGGGCCCCACCGAGCAGTACTTC.